This TCR beta chain was profiled in a study of T cells in Graves' hyperthyroidism and ophthalmopathy. CDR1 and CDR2 (germline): SGDLS, YYNGEE. V lost 0 bases, J lost 7 bases, and 16 bases lay in between. The CDR3 length is 15 residues. The TCR beta CDR3 regions underwent amplification using RNA transcripts as the source. HTBI primers were employed in a first-round RT-PCR of the TCR CDR3. MiXCR, run by TCRdb on the multiplex PCR reads, gives a single entry per CDR3 protein. The table records about 560,000 distinct CDR3 sequences, about half of them present only once. Absence of ophthalmopathy progression within 18 months defined stable Graves' hyperthyroidism. The hyperthyroidism was newly diagnosed and had lasted under 2 months; the patients were aged 18 to 65. Uncontrolled infection, other autoimmune disease, pregnancy and lactation each barred patients from inclusion. Clinical symptoms, serum thyroxine and TRAb, thyroid ultrasound and orbital computed tomography together formed the diagnostic basis.

The sequence came from a woman younger than 35 with Graves' hyperthyroidism. Sequencing input: peripheral blood or thyroid tissue (not recorded which). V usage is TRBV9 and J usage is TRBJ1-2, with D perhaps TRBD1 (6 bases). The CDR3 sequence: CASSVVGPQGRGYTF. The CDR3 DNA reads as TGTGCCAGCAGCGTAGTAGGGCCACAGGGCCGTGGCTACACCTTC. Supplemented by reference TRBV9 and TRBJ1-2, the full variable domain reads DSGVTQTPKHLITATGQRVTLRCSPRSGDLSVYWYQQSLDQGLQFLIQYYNGEERAKGNILERFSAQQFPDLHSELNLSSLELGDSALYFCASSVVGPQGRGYTFGSGTRLTVV.